The rows below give T cell receptor beta chains drawn from one sample of a study of patients and donors after allogeneic stem cell transplantation. From the RT-PCR reads, TCRdb called clonotypes with MiXCR, one entry per CDR3 protein. Of about a million distinct CDR3 sequences listed, roughly 18% were seen once; the top ten hold around 5.5%. The sample consisted of blood, either unsorted or a sorted T cell fraction (not recorded which). These receptor sequences come from a human donor who was either an allogeneic HSCT recipient or a stem cell or donor lymphocyte infusion donor (not recorded which). It is not recorded whose cells these are; they may come from a transplant donor. The CDR3 runs from the conserved cysteine through the conserved F or W. D genes are given only for firm matches. Only some rows state a clone size, as once, few, many or a class for expanded clones.

abundance | j_gene | v_gene | d_gene | CDR3nt | CDR3aa
few | TRBJ2-3 | TRBV3-1 | - | TGTGCCAGCAGCCAAGACCCAGGGGGGGGTTCAGATACGCAGTATTTT | CASSQDPGGGSDTQYF
few | TRBJ1-1 | TRBV30 | TRBD1 | TGTGCCTGGAGCCGGGACAGATTGAACACTGAAGCTTTCTTT | CAWSRDRLNTEAFF
- | TRBJ1-2 | TRBV27 | - | TGTGCCGCGGGACCGCGGATCTTC | CAAGPRIF
- | TRBJ2-3 | TRBV6-4 | - | TGTGCCAGCAGTGACCGGGCTGCGAATACAGATACGCAGTATTTT | CASSDRAANTDTQYF
- | TRBJ2-2 | TRBV6-1 | TRBD1 | TGTGCCAGCAGTCACACATTGGGACAGGGGATCGGGGAGCTGTTTTTT | CASSHTLGQGIGELFF
once | TRBJ1-2 | TRBV30 | - | TGTGCCTGGAAGGCCTCGGACATTTACTATGGCTACACCTTC | CAWKASDIYYGYTF
- | TRBJ2-4 | TRBV7-2 | - | TGTGCCAGCAGCTTAGAAGGGCAGGGGACAAACATTCAGTACTTC | CASSLEGQGTNIQYF
few | TRBJ2-5 | TRBV21-1 | - | TGTGCCAGCAGCAACCAGGGGGCACGAAGGGACGGCGGGTGCCAAGAGACCCAGTACTTC | CASSNQGARRDGGCQETQYF
- | TRBJ2-1 | TRBV4-1 | - | TGCGCCAGCAGCCCCGTTGGACCGGGACGCTATAGGAATGAGCAGTTCTTC | CASSPVGPGRYRNEQFF
- | TRBJ2-1 | TRBV9 | TRBD2 | TGTGCCAGCAGCGTAGGGGCTAGCGGGTGGCAGTTCTTC | CASSVGASGWQFF
- | TRBJ2-7 | TRBV4-3 | - | TGCGCCAGCAGCCAAGACCTTCGGGGGCCCTACGAGCAGTACTTC | CASSQDLRGPYEQYF
few | TRBJ2-5 | TRBV7-2 | TRBD2 | TGTGCCAGCAGCCCCCGGACTAGCGGGGGGTCGGAGACCCAGTACTTC | CASSPRTSGGSETQYF
- | TRBJ2-2 | TRBV6-1 | TRBD2 | TGTGCCAGCAGCGAAGGGACTAGCGGTGACGGGGAGCTGTTTTTT | CASSEGTSGDGELFF
- | TRBJ2-3 | TRBV20-1 | - | TGCAGTGCTAGAGTATTGGTGAGGGCCACAGATACGCAGTATTTT | CSARVLVRATDTQYF
few | TRBJ2-1 | TRBV25-1 | TRBD1 | TGTGCCAGCAGGGGGTCTGGGACAGGGTTCAGGAATGAGCAGTTCTTC | CASRGSGTGFRNEQFF
- | TRBJ2-1 | TRBV15 | - | TGTGCCACCAGCAGACCCTGGACGGATGAGCAGTTCTTC | CATSRPWTDEQFF
few | TRBJ2-3 | TRBV7-3 | TRBD2 | TGTGCCAGCAGCCTACAAGGCGGGGGGGCTGGAGATACGCAGTATTTT | CASSLQGGGAGDTQYF
few | TRBJ2-1 | TRBV7-9 | TRBD2 | TGTGCCAGCAGCCAACCTACTAGCGGGAACTACAATGAGCAGTTCTTC | CASSQPTSGNYNEQFF
- | TRBJ2-3 | TRBV15 | - | TGTGCCACCAGCAGAGTAATGGACGGATCAGATACGCAGTATTTT | CATSRVMDGSDTQYF
- | TRBJ2-1 | TRBV5-1 | TRBD1 | TGCGCCAGCAGCGCCGGACAGGGCGATGAGCAGTTCTTC | CASSAGQGDEQFF
few | TRBJ2-1 | TRBV12-3/TRBV12-4 | TRBD2 | TGTGCCAGCAGCCCACTAGCGGGAGACTACAATGAGCAGTTCTTC | CASSPLAGDYNEQFF
- | TRBJ1-1 | TRBV5-1 | - | TGCGCCAGCAGCTTGGAGGGGGAAAGGACGGCTTTCTTT | CASSLEGERTAFF
- | TRBJ2-1 | TRBV6-5 | TRBD2 | TGTGCCAGCAGTTGGATAGCGGGAGAGAGGAACAATGAGCAGTTCTTC | CASSWIAGERNNEQFF
many | TRBJ2-7 | TRBV12-3/TRBV12-4 | - | TGTGCCAGCAGTTTAGGATTGCCTGGGGACGAGCAGTACTTC | CASSLGLPGDEQYF
few | TRBJ1-4 | TRBV7-8 | - | TGTGCCAGCAGCTTAGGGCGCAAGGGGGTTGAAAAACTGTTTTTT | CASSLGRKGVEKLFF
few | TRBJ2-3 | TRBV29-1 | TRBD2 | TGCAGCGTTGGGGCGGGAGCTTGGTCAGATACGCAGTATTTT | CSVGAGAWSDTQYF
few | TRBJ1-2 | TRBV3-1 | - | TGTGCCAGCAGCCAAGGACAACGGCGGCTCGGCTACACCTTC | CASSQGQRRLGYTF
few | TRBJ1-1 | TRBV27 | TRBD1 | TGTGCCAGCAGTCCCCTACAGGGGTGGGACACTGAAGCTTTCTTT | CASSPLQGWDTEAFF
- | TRBJ2-1 | TRBV20-1 | - | TGCAGTGCTAGTGAATTACAGGGATCAAGGTCCTACAATGAGCAGTTCTTC | CSASELQGSRSYNEQFF
few | TRBJ2-7 | TRBV20-1 | TRBD2 | TGCAGTGCCTATTTCTCTAGCGGGGGGGTCTCCTACGAGCAGTACTTC | CSAYFSSGGVSYEQYF
- | TRBJ2-7 | TRBV19 | - | TGTGCCAGTAGTGTGGCAGATGGCTACGAGCAGTACTTC | CASSVADGYEQYF
once | TRBJ1-5 | TRBV6-5 | - | TGTGCCAGCAGTTACTCGGAAGGTTTCAATCAGCCCCAGCATTTT | CASSYSEGFNQPQHF
- | TRBJ1-2 | TRBV12-3/TRBV12-4 | - | TGTGCCAGCAGTCTCGACTCGGGCGGGGGCTACACCTTC | CASSLDSGGGYTF
once | TRBJ2-1 | TRBV7-2 | TRBD2 | TGTGCCAGCAGCTTAGCGCAGAGCGGGGGGGCCGAGTTCTTC | CASSLAQSGGAEFF
many | TRBJ1-2 | TRBV12-3/TRBV12-4 | TRBD1 | TGTGCCAGCAGTTTCACTATCTCTGACAGGGCGATCTATGGCTACACCTTC | CASSFTISDRAIYGYTF
- | TRBJ1-2 | TRBV6-2/TRBV6-3 | - | TGTGCCAGCAGTCATGGACTGGATATCACCTTC | CASSHGLDITF